This T cell receptor beta chain was sequenced in a study of T cells expressing NK-cell markers. Study context: Eight donors were sequenced, seven testing HCMV-seropositive and one testing seronegative. The study's findings and limits: These clonotypes, the leaders elsewhere, also led the CD3+CD56-NKG2C+ fraction in several donors. About 1.0-7.5% of CD8+ T cells in about six donors belonged to dominant NKG2C+ clonotypes.

The CDR3 covers 13 residues. Concerning this clonotype: Antigen specificity is unknown.

5'RACE template switching with UMIs generated TCR beta cDNA. Each CDR3 protein gets one entry in TCRdb, which reprocessed the 5' RACE reads and gives no DNA. The listing contains about 430,000 distinct CDR3 sequences. The receptor's source is a woman in her forties or fifties in good health. The chain is built from TRBV12-3 or TRBV12-4 and TRBJ2-1. What was sequenced was blood T cells: a sorted CD56 or NKG2C T cell subset, CD4+ or CD8+ T cells, or bulk PBMC T cells (not recorded which). This CDR3 reads CASTRSGKYEQFF.